This section outlines one T cell receptor beta chain sequence together with its context. The data were obtained in a study of blood T cell repertoires in COVID-19. Looking at the study overall: The United States, Italy and Spain were the sources of the acute and convalescent COVID-19 samples. Nucleic acid was either cDNA or gDNA, and it came from T cells, B-cell-depleted T cells, or PBMCs.

Authors' data handling: Estimation of nucleated cell counts was performed using reference gene primer amplification. The table came from immunoSEQ multiplex PCR; TCRdb's copy has only in-frame clones and leaves some out. The DNA gave D and trimming, while V, J and clone size come from that table. The data show about 90,000 clones, around four fifths seen once. The CDR3 consists of 15 residues. Unmatched junction bases numbered 7, after V lost 1 base and J lost 5 bases. Germline-derived CDR1 and CDR2 are SGHAT and FQNNGV. The source of this sequence is a man aged 50 to 60 with acute or convalescent COVID-19. Sequenced input: peripheral blood. The rearrangement links TRBV11-2 to TRBJ2-7, with 8 bases aligning to TRBD1. The CDR3 DNA reads TGTGCCAGCAGCTTAGGAGGACAGGGAACCCACGAGCAGTACTTC. Amino acids: CASSLGGQGTHEQYF.